The rows below give T cell receptor beta chains drawn from one sample of a study of vaccination and CD4 T cells after COVID-19. These receptors' targets are unknown. TCRdb re-called the PCR reads through MiXCR, storing one row per CDR3 protein. The repertoire has more than 20,000 distinct CDR3 sequences, about 38% of them found once; the top ten carry about 5%. The material sequenced was CD4+ T cells from blood, cultured in vitro, taken before SARS-CoV-2 vaccination. The receptor set was obtained from a human donor who had recovered from COVID-19. The CDR3 runs from the conserved cysteine through the conserved F or W. The D gene is left open where the match is weak. The size field is filled for only some rows; it gives once, few, many or a size class.

J | size | V | D | CDR3 | DNA
TRBJ1-6 | NA | TRBV19 | NA | CASSRVLIGATIDSPLHF | TGTGCCAGTAGCCGGGTATTGATCGGGGCCACTATCGATTCACCCCTCCACTTT
TRBJ1-6 | few | TRBV28 | TRBD1 | CASSLDREVYSPLHF | TGTGCCAGCAGTTTAGACAGGGAGGTGTATTCACCCCTCCACTTT
TRBJ1-5 | NA | TRBV20-1 | TRBD1 | CSALPDRGSQPQHF | TGCAGTGCCCTACCGGACAGGGGAAGTCAGCCCCAGCATTTT
TRBJ1-2 | few | TRBV6-1 | NA | CASSESGRQGRWGNGYTF | TGTGCCAGCAGTGAATCCGGGAGGCAGGGGCGGTGGGGAAATGGCTACACCTTC
TRBJ1-2 | few | TRBV20-1 | TRBD1 | CSARGLTGPFTYGYTF | TGCAGTGCTAGAGGGTTGACAGGGCCCTTTACCTATGGCTACACCTTC
TRBJ2-5 | NA | TRBV5-4 | NA | CASSLPQETQYF | TGTGCCAGCAGCTTACCACAAGAGACCCAGTACTTC
TRBJ1-1 | NA | TRBV2 | TRBD1 | CASRPTGTANTEAFF | TGTGCCAGCAGGCCTACCGGGACAGCGAACACTGAAGCTTTCTTT
TRBJ1-4 | NA | TRBV15 | NA | CATSRGTEGEKLFF | TGTGCCACCAGCAGAGGGACCGAGGGGGAAAAACTGTTTTTT
TRBJ2-3 | few | TRBV7-6 | NA | CASSPRGAGYTDTQYF | TGTGCCAGCAGCCCTAGGGGGGCGGGGTACACAGATACGCAGTATTTT
TRBJ2-3 | few | TRBV5-4 | TRBD1 | CASSFAGGRTDTQYF | TGTGCCAGCAGCTTCGCAGGGGGCAGAACAGATACGCAGTATTTT
TRBJ1-5 | NA | TRBV28 | TRBD1 | CASSFQDRYNQPQHF | TGTGCCAGCAGTTTCCAGGACAGGTACAATCAGCCCCAGCATTTT
TRBJ1-2 | NA | TRBV6-1 | TRBD1 | CASSDRDRGPGYTF | TGTGCCAGCAGTGACCGGGACAGGGGCCCTGGCTACACCTTC
TRBJ2-7 | few | TRBV24-1 | TRBD1 | CATSDSGQKGNEQYF | TGTGCCACCAGTGATTCGGGACAGAAAGGGAACGAGCAGTACTTC
TRBJ2-1 | once | TRBV7-9 | TRBD1 | CASSRTGSSYNEQFF | TGTGCCAGCAGTCGGACAGGGAGCTCCTACAATGAGCAGTTCTTC
TRBJ1-5 | NA | TRBV29-1 | NA | CSVVQGSNQPQHF | TGCAGCGTTGTTCAGGGTTCCAATCAGCCCCAGCATTTT
TRBJ1-2 | few | TRBV6-5 | TRBD1 | CASSSGTGFYYGYTF | TGTGCCAGCAGTTCCGGGACAGGGTTTTACTATGGCTACACCTTC
TRBJ1-5 | few | TRBV6-1 | NA | CASSATGTSGNQPQHF | TGTGCCAGCAGTGCCACGGGGACATCGGGCAATCAGCCCCAGCATTTT
TRBJ2-7 | few | TRBV20-1 | NA | CSARVVGKPYEQYF | TGCAGTGCTAGAGTGGTAGGGAAACCCTACGAGCAGTACTTC
TRBJ1-1 | few | TRBV28 | NA | CASSLGDTRGTEAFF | TGTGCCAGCAGTTTGGGAGATACTCGGGGCACTGAAGCTTTCTTT
TRBJ2-5 | NA | TRBV20-1 | TRBD2 | CSARSGGRETQYF | TGCAGTGCTAGAAGCGGGGGGAGAGAGACCCAGTACTTC
TRBJ1-1 | few | TRBV20-1 | NA | CSARVNWNTEAFF | TGCAGTGCTAGAGTTAACTGGAACACTGAAGCTTTCTTT
TRBJ2-7 | NA | TRBV20-1 | NA | CSADGAYEQYF | TGCAGTGCAGACGGAGCCTACGAGCAGTACTTC
TRBJ1-3 | few | TRBV20-1 | NA | CSGTVADTIYF | TGCAGCGGAACAGTCGCGGACACCATATATTTT
TRBJ1-1 | once | TRBV6-1 | NA | CASAWNENTEAFF | TGTGCCAGCGCCTGGAACGAAAACACTGAAGCTTTCTTT
TRBJ1-5 | NA | TRBV12-3/TRBV12-4 | NA | CASSLPTNQPQHF | TGTGCCAGCAGTCTTCCGACCAATCAGCCCCAGCATTTT
TRBJ1-1 | NA | TRBV19 | NA | CASSMDRLMNTEAFF | TGTGCCAGTAGTATGGACAGATTAATGAACACTGAAGCTTTCTTT